The 22 T cell receptor beta chains listed next were all sequenced from one sample in a study of T cell responses to AZD1222 COVID-19 vaccine. Sequencing was performed with immunoSEQ multiplex PCR; in TCRdb, only in-frame clones are kept and a portion is missing. The sample shows 100,000 to 120,000 clones, over 85% of them seen only once. Sequenced here: peripheral blood, sampled 28 days after the second AZD1222 dose. The receptors stem from an adult who received the AZD1222 COVID-19 vaccine.

This sequence joins TRBV30 and TRBJ2-1, with a possible D match to TRBD2 (5 bases). V lost 2 bases, J lost 2 bases, and 13 bases lay in between. In germline, CDR1 is GTSNPN, CDR2 SVGIG (reference sequence). The CDR3 is made up of 15 amino acids. Here the CDR3 reads CAWSPMEAAYNEQFF. DNA of the CDR3: TGTGCCTGGAGTCCCATGGAGGCCGCCTACAATGAGCAGTTCTTC.

The chain links TRBV4-1 to TRBJ1-4; D unresolved. Germline V gene sequence: CDR1 MGHRA, CDR2 YSYEKL. Trimming took 4 bases from V and 8 from J, leaving 14 bases between them. The CDR3 has 14 amino acids. This CDR3 is CASSPPDKGEKLFF. In nucleotides, the CDR3 is TGCGCCAGCAGCCCCCCGGATAAGGGAGAAAAACTGTTTTTT.

This rearrangement joins TRBV12-3 or TRBV12-4 to TRBJ1-1; D not resolved. The CDR3 is 13 amino acids. With 6 bases removed from V and 8 bases from J, the gap between germline ends came to 16 bases. The CDR3 DNA is TGTGCCAGCAGCCGTCGGGCCCTAGGGGAAGCTTTCTTT. This encodes CASSRRALGEAFF.

This chain links TRBV7-7 with TRBJ1-3; weak D call: TRBD1 (6 bases). Germline lookup yields CDR1 SSHAT and CDR2 FNYEAQ (reference sequence). The length of the CDR3 is 14 residues. V shed 5 bases and J shed 2 bases, with 10 bases lying between them. The CDR3 bases are TGTGCCAGCAGCGCCACAGGGACTGGAAACACCATATATTTT. Translation: CASSATGTGNTIYF.

The gene calls are TRBV19 and TRBJ2-3, with 7 nucleotides matching TRBD2. In germline, CDR1 is LNHDA, CDR2 SQIVND (reference sequence). The CDR3 length is 14 residues. The trim removed 3 bases at V and 4 bases at J, leaving 4 bases unmatched. DNA of the CDR3: TGTGCCAGTAGTATCGGGACTATCGCAGATACGCAGTATTTT. Its translation: CASSIGTIADTQYF.

CDR3 nucleotides: TGTGCCAGCAGCCAGTCGGGGGGGACAGGCTTCCAGCATTTT. Translated, it gives CASSQSGGTGFQHF. This chain joins TRBV7-2 and TRBJ1-5; 8 bases line up with TRBD1. The CDR3 spans 14 residues. Germline V CDR1 and CDR2: SGHTA, FQGNSA. The ends lost 5 bases at V and 12 bases at J; junction bases unmatched: 12.

With regard to this clone: At one end the junction does not follow the germline gene, possibly because of a read error. The rearrangement uses TRBV4-1 and TRBJ1-4; D may be TRBD1 (5 bases). The germline V gene has CDR1 MGHRA and CDR2 YSYEKL. The CDR3 is 13 amino acids. The CDR3 bases are TGCGCCAGCAGCCAAGAACTTAGGGGAGTTTTGGGTTTT. Encoded protein: CASSQELRGVLGF.

The chain links TRBV19 to TRBJ2-2; D unclear. This CDR3 contains 14 residues. V lost 8 bases, J lost 5 bases, and 15 bases lay in between. CDR1 is LNHDA, CDR2 SQIVND, per germline (reference sequence). The chain's CDR3 is CASRGTDVTGELFF. In DNA, the CDR3 is TGTGCCAGTCGAGGAACGGACGTTACCGGGGAGCTGTTTTTT.

The rearrangement uses TRBV2 and TRBJ2-5, with TRBD2 identical over 12 bases. Germline V CDR1 and CDR2: SNHLY, FYNNEI. The V segment lost 6 bases and the J segment 1 base; nucleotides outside the gene matches: 0. The length of the CDR3 is 14 residues. CDR3 coding DNA: TGTGCCAGCAGACTAGCGGGGGGCCAAGAGACCCAGTACTTC. This encodes CASRLAGGQETQYF.

The CDR3 DNA reads TGCGCCAGCAGCCAAGATTACGAAGGGGGGGTTTCTGGAAACACCATATATTTT. This gives the protein CASSQDYEGGVSGNTIYF. This chain joins TRBV4-1 and TRBJ1-3; D might be TRBD1 (6 bases). The CDR3 length is 18 residues. V lost 0 bases and J lost 1, with 16 bases in between. CDR1 is MGHRA and CDR2 is YSYEKL in the germline V gene.

V is TRBV10-3 and J is TRBJ1-2; tentatively, D is TRBD1 (5 bases). Germline V gene sequence: CDR1 ENHRY, CDR2 SYGVKD. The CDR3 consists of 14 residues. V was shortened by 10 bases and J by 2 bases, with 17 bases between the two germline ends. The CDR3 is CATVIRDGNYGYTF. In DNA form, the CDR3 reads TGTGCCACAGTCATCCGGGACGGAAACTATGGCTACACCTTC.

The chain couples TRBV28 to TRBJ2-7; D remains unclear. CDR1 and CDR2 (germline): MDHEN, SYDVKM. V shed 6 bases and J shed 2 bases, with 14 bases lying between them. The CDR3 spans 14 residues. The CDR3 region is CASSPGRPPYEQYF. Here the CDR3 DNA reads TGTGCCAGCAGCCCCGGTCGGCCCCCCTACGAGCAGTACTTC. The full variable domain, with the rest looked up from reference TRBV28 and TRBJ2-7, is DVKVTQSSRYLVKRTGEKVFLECVQDMDHENMFWYRQDPGLGLRLIYFSYDVKMKEKGDIPEGYSVSREKKERFSLILESASTNQTSMYLCASSPGRPPYEQYFGPGTRLTVT.

This chain uses TRBV18 with TRBJ2-2; D is unclear. The length of the CDR3 is 13 residues. The germline gives CDR1 KGHSH, CDR2 LQKENI. Trimming took off 1 base at V and 3 bases at J, with 3 bases between the two ends. Here the CDR3 reads CASSPHHTGELFF. The CDR3 region has the DNA TGTGCCAGCTCACCACACCACACCGGGGAGCTGTTTTTT.

The chain uses TRBV10-2 and TRBJ2-7; TRBD1 is a possible D gene (6 bases). Germline V gene data show CDR1 as WSHSY and CDR2 as SAAADI. This CDR3 spans 14 amino acids. Between the trimmed V and J ends, which lost 4 bases and 5 bases, there was a span of 15 bases. The CDR3 loop reads CASSVFKDSNEQYF. For the CDR3, the DNA is TGCGCCAGCAGTGTATTCAAGGACAGCAACGAGCAGTACTTC.

The rearrangement uses TRBV4-2 and TRBJ1-6; 7 bases agree with TRBD1. The CDR3 extends over 16 amino acids. Germline V gives CDR1 LGHNA, CDR2 YNFKEQ. Trimming removed 4 bases from V and 5 bases from J; junction bases left unmatched: 8. The CDR3 DNA is TGTGCCAGCAGCCCAACCGGGACAGACGATAATTCACCCCTCCACTTT. Its translation: CASSPTGTDDNSPLHF.

V gene TRBV12-5 combines with J gene TRBJ2-5, with TRBD2 identical over 8 bases. The V gene's germline CDR1 is LGHNT and CDR2 FRNRAP. Trimming at V came to 0 bases and at J to 1 base, leaving 7 bases not matched to a gene. CDR3 length equals 17 residues. In DNA form, the CDR3 reads TGTGCTAGTGGTTTGGTTCCTATGGGACTAGGCCAAGAGACCCAGTACTTC. Residues: CASGLVPMGLGQETQYF. Looking up the rest from reference TRBV12-5 and TRBJ2-5 gives the full variable domain: DARVTQTPRHKVTEMGQEVTMRCQPILGHNTVFWYRQTMMQGLELLAYFRNRAPLDDSGMPKDRFSAEMPDATLATLKIQPSEPRDSAVYFCASGLVPMGLGQETQYFGPGTRLLVL.

The chain employs TRBV7-6 and TRBJ2-7; 9 positions match TRBD1. Per the germline V gene, CDR1 is SGHVS and CDR2 is FNYEAQ. The CDR3 consists of 15 residues. The V gene end was trimmed by 5 bases and the J gene end by 2 bases; junction bases not matched to a gene: 7. The CDR3 here is CASSTSGTGTYEQYF. The CDR3 nucleotides read TGTGCCAGCAGCACATCCGGGACAGGGACCTACGAGCAGTACTTC.

The gene calls are TRBV2 and TRBJ2-1; TRBD2 is a possible D gene (6 bases). V was trimmed by 7 bases and J by 5 bases, leaving 15 bases between them. The CDR3 sequence is 14 residues long. Germline assignment: CDR1 SNHLY and CDR2 FYNNEI. CDR3 DNA: TGTGCCAGCACTCCGGGACTTGGCAACAATGAGCAGTTCTTC. It is translated as CASTPGLGNNEQFF.

V usage is TRBV29-1 and J usage is TRBJ1-6; TRBD1 agrees at 9 bases. The CDR3 loop spans 12 amino acids. The V gene's germline CDR1 is SQVTM and CDR2 ANQGSEA. The CDR3 region is CRKQGADSPLHF. Here the CDR3 DNA reads TGCAGGAAACAGGGGGCGGATTCACCCCTCCACTTT. The full variable domain, its missing parts supplied by reference TRBV29-1 and TRBJ1-6, is SAVISQKPSRDICQRGTSLTIQCQVDSQVTMMFWYRQQPGQSLTLIATANQGSEATYESGFVIDKFPISRPNLTFSTLTVSNMSPEDSSIYLCRKQGADSPLHFGNGTRLTVT.

The rearrangement joins TRBV12-3 or TRBV12-4 to TRBJ1-2; no clear D. The length of the CDR3 is 13 residues. Trimming removed 5 bases at V and 3 bases at J, with 10 bases between. In DNA, the CDR3 is TGTGCCAGCAGTATATCTCGTGACTATGGCTACACCTTC. Protein product: CASSISRDYGYTF.

V usage is TRBV5-5 and J usage is TRBJ1-5; 12 positions agree with TRBD1. The CDR3 sequence is 16 residues long. Germline V gene sequence: CDR1 SGHKS, CDR2 YYEKEE (reference sequence). V lost 3 bases and J lost 6; bases outside the gene matches: 7. The CDR3 loop reads CASSYGTGGNFQPQHF. As DNA, the CDR3 is TGTGCCAGCAGCTACGGGACAGGGGGCAATTTTCAGCCCCAGCATTTT.

The chain links TRBV6-5 to TRBJ1-4, with D unresolved. In germline, CDR1 is MNHEY, CDR2 SVGAGI. The V end was cut by 6 bases, the J end by 8 bases, with 13 bases between. The CDR3 is 13 amino acids. The CDR3 DNA follows: TGTGCCAGCAGAAGGACCCTTGGCGAAAAACTGTTTTTT. Translation: CASRRTLGEKLFF.